One TCR beta chain is described in this entry. The target antigen is unknown. PCR used 60 Vbeta primers and 13 Jbeta primers. Libraries were prepared by immunoSEQ multiplex PCR; TCRdb keeps only in-frame clonotypes and omits some of them. Of approximately 240,000 clones in the sample, approximately 90% were seen once. This sample stems from a study of cytomegalovirus exposure and HLA in healthy donors. Across the study: A preliminary data release comprised 91 million or so unique TCRs obtained from HLA-typed donors.

The CDR3 extends over 18 amino acids. The germline CDR1 and CDR2 sequences are SGHNT and YYREEE (reference sequence). V lost 2 bases, J lost 2 bases, and 13 bases stayed unmatched. General study findings and limits: Earlier analysis looked at TCR beta V segments, and most were productive about 90% or about 30% of the time. One variant, a missense change in DCLRE1C, was linked in a later analysis to TCR beta V- and J-gene trimming.

The sample comprised PBMCs. This sequence was found in a woman aged 18-29 years in good health and CMV-seronegative. The V gene is TRBV5-4, the J gene TRBJ2-3, with 8 nucleotides matching TRBD2. CDR3 residues: CASSFGGGRGGYTDTQYF. In nucleotides, the CDR3 is TGTGCCAGCAGCTTCGGGGGTGGACGGGGGGGCTACACAGATACGCAGTATTTT.